The source of this TCR beta chain is a study of T cells in Graves' hyperthyroidism and ophthalmopathy. From RNA transcripts, TCR beta CDR3 regions were amplified. When the TCR CDR3 underwent first-round RT-PCR, the HTBI primer set was used. TCRdb ran MiXCR on the multiplex PCR reads and lists one entry per CDR3 protein. The repertoire holds more than 550,000 distinct CDR3 sequences, with 45% as singletons. The diagnoses drew upon clinical symptoms, serum thyroxine and TRAb, thyroid ultrasound and orbital computed tomography. This CDR3 has 15 residues. Trimming left V 2 bases short and J 7 bases short, with 14 bases between. Germline-derived CDR1 and CDR2 are LNHDA and SQIVND (reference sequence).

The sample comprised peripheral blood or thyroid tissue (not recorded which). This chain connects TRBV19 to TRBJ1-4, with D maybe TRBD1 (5 bases). The receptor comes from an adult man with Graves' disease, either hyperthyroidism or ophthalmopathy (not recorded which). Written as DNA, the CDR3 is TGTGCCAGTAGTATAATCGGCCCGAGGGGTGAAAAACTGTTTTTT. Its translation: CASSIIGPRGEKLFF.